This T cell receptor (beta chain) comes out of a study of technical replicates of blood from several donors. This table comes from immunoSEQ multiplex PCR, and its TCRdb copy is limited to in-frame clones, with some not included. The sample has 58,000 or so clones, 75% to 90% seen once. Specimen: PBMCs. This clonotype originated in a human donor in good health. Some clones in this sample may be carry-over from other donors' samples.

The CDR3 here is CASSLVQARNANTEAFF. The CDR3 coding sequence is TGTGCCAGCAGCTTAGTTCAGGCACGCAATGCGAACACTGAAGCTTTCTTT. J is TRBJ1-1 and V is TRBV7-6; D not resolved. CDR3 length: 17 residues. V was pared by 1 base and J by 1 base, with 16 bases between. The germline V gene has CDR1 SGHVS and CDR2 FNYEAQ.